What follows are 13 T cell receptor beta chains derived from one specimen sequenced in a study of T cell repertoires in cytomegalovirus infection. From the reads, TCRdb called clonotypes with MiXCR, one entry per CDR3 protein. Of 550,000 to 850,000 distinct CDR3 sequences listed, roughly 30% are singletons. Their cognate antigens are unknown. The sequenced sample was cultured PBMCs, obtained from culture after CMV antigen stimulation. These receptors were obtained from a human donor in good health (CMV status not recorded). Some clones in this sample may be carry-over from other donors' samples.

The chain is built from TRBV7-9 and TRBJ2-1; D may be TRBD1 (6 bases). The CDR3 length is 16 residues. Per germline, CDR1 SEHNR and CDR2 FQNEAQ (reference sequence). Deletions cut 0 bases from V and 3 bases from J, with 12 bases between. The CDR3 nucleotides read TGTGCCAGCAGCTTAGCGGGGGCAGGAGACTACAATGAGCAGTTCTTC. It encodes CASSLAGAGDYNEQFF.

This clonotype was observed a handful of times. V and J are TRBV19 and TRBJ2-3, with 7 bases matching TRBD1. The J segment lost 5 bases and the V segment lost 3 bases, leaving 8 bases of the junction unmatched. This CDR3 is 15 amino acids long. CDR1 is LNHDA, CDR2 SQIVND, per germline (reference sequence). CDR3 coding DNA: TGTGCCAGTAGTATTAAGGGGGCAGGTCGAGATACGCAGTATTTT. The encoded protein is CASSIKGAGRDTQYF.

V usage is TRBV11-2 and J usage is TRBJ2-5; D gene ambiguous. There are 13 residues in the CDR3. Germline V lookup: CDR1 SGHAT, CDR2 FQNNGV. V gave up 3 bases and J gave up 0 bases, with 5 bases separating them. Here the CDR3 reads CASSLPHQETQYF. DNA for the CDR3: TGTGCCAGCAGCTTGCCACACCAAGAGACCCAGTACTTC.

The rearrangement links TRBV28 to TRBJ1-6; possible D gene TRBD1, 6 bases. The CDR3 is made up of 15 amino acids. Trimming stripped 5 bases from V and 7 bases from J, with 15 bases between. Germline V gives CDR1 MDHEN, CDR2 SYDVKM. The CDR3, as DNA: TGTGCCAGCAGTACGGGGGCAACGGGCAATTCACCCCTCCACTTT. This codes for CASSTGATGNSPLHF.

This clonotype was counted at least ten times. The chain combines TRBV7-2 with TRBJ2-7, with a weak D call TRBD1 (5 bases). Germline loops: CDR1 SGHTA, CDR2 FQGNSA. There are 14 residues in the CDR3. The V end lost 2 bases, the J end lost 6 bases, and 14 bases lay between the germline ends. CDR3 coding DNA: TGTGCCAGCAGCTTAAGAGCGACAGCCTCCGAGCAGTACTTC. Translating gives CASSLRATASEQYF.

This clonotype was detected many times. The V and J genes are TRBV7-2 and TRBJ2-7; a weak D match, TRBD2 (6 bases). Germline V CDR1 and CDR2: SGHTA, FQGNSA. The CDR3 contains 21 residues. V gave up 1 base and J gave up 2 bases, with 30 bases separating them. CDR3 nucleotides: TGTGCCAGCAGCTTAGGAAGAGTCGGGAGAACAGAAAAAAATCACGCCTACGAGCAGTACTTC. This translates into CASSLGRVGRTEKNHAYEQYF.

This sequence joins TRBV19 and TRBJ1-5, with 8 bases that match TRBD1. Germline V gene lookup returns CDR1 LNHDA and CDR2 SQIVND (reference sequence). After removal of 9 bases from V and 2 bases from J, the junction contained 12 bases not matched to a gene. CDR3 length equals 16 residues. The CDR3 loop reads CASSRQGSGGNQPQHF. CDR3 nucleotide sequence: TGTGCCAGCTCCAGACAGGGGAGCGGGGGCAATCAGCCCCAGCATTTT.

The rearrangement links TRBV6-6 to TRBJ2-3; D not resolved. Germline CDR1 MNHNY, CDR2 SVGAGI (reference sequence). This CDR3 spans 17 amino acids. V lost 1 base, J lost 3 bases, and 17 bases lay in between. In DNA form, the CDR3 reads TGTGCCAGCAGTTACTTAGTTGAGTCACGGGCGACAGATACGCAGTATTTT. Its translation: CASSYLVESRATDTQYF.

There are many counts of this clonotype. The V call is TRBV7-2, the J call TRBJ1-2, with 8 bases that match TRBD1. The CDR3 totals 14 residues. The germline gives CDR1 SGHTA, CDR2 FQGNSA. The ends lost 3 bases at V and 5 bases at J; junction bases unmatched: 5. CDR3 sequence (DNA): TGTGCCAGCAGCTTGGACAGGGTTGGGTATGGCTACACCTTC. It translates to CASSLDRVGYGYTF.

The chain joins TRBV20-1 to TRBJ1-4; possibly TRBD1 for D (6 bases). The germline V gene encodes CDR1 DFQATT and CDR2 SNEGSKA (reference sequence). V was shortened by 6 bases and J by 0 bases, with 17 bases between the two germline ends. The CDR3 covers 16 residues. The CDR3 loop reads CSAQAGTPATNEKLFF. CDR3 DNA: TGCAGTGCGCAGGCCGGGACACCCGCAACTAATGAAAAACTGTTTTTT.

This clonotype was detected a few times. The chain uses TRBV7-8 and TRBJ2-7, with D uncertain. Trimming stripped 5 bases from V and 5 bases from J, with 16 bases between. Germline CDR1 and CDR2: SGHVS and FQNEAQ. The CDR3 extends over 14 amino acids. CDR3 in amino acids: CASSLRTHKDEQYF. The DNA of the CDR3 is TGTGCCAGCAGCCTCCGGACCCATAAGGACGAGCAGTACTTC.

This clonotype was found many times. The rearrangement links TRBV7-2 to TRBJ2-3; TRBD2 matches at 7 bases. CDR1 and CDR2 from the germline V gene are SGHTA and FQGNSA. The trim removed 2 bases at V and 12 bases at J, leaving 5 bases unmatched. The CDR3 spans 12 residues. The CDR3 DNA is TGTGCCAGCAGCTTACCGGGACTACTCCAGTATTTT. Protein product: CASSLPGLLQYF. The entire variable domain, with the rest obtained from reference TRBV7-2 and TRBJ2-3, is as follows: GAGVSQSPSNKVTEKGKDVELRCDPISGHTALYWYRQSLGQGLEFLIYFQGNSAPDKSGLPSDRFSAERTGGSVSTLTIQRTQQEDSAVYLCASSLPGLLQYFGPGTRLTVL.

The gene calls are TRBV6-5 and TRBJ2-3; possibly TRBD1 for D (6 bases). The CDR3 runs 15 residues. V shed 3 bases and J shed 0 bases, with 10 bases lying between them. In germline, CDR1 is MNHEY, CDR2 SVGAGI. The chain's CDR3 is CASSYTGPSTDTQYF. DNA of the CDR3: TGTGCCAGCAGTTATACAGGGCCTAGCACAGATACGCAGTATTTT.